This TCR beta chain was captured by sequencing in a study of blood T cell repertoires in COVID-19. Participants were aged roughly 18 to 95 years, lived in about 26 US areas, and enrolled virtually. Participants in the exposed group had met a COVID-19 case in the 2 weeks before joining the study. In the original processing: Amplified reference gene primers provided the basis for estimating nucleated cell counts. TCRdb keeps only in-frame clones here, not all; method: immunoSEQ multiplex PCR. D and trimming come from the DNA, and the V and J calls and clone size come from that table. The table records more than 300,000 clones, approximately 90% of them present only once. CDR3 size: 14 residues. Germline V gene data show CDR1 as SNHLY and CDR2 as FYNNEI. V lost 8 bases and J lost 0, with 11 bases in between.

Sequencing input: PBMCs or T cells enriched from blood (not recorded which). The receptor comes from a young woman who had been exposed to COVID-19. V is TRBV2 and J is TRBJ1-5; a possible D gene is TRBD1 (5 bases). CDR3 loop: CASGDSYSNQPQHF. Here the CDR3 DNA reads TGTGCCAGCGGCGACAGTTATAGCAATCAGCCCCAGCATTTT. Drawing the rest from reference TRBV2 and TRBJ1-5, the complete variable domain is EPEVTQTPSHQVTQMGQEVILRCVPISNHLYFYWYRQILGQKVEFLVSFYNNEISEKSEIFDDQFSVERPDGSNFTLKIRSTKLEDSAMYFCASGDSYSNQPQHFGDGTRLSIL.